The 26 T cell receptor beta chains listed next were all sequenced from one sample in a study of T cell repertoires in cytomegalovirus infection. TCRdb independently ran MiXCR on the reads; one entry per CDR3 protein. Here the sample spans some 940,000 distinct CDR3 sequences, around 30% being singletons. Their specific antigens are unknown. This specimen consisted of cultured CD8+ T cells from PBMCs, obtained from culture after CMV antigen stimulation. These receptors were taken from a human donor in good health (CMV status not recorded). Some clones in this sample may be carry-over from other donors' samples.

This clonotype came up a few times. The chain recombines TRBV15 with TRBJ1-1; D remains ambiguous. Trimming pared 4 bases from V and 2 bases from J, leaving 5 bases between. The germline V gene has CDR1 LNHNV and CDR2 YYDKDF (reference sequence). The CDR3 totals 12 residues. Here the CDR3 DNA reads TGTGCCACCAGCACCGCAAACACTGAAGCTTTCTTT. Its translation is CATSTANTEAFF. The variable domain in full, with the rest retrieved from reference TRBV15 and TRBJ1-1, is DAMVIQNPRYQVTQFGKPVTLSCSQTLNHNVMYWYQQKSSQAPKLLFHYYDKDFNNEADTPDNFQSRRPNTSFCFLDIRSPGLGDTAMYLCATSTANTEAFFGQGTRLTVV.

This clonotype has a handful of counts. The gene calls are TRBV7-6 and TRBJ1-1; D may be TRBD1 (6 bases). CDR1 and CDR2 (germline): SGHVS, FNYEAQ. The CDR3 is 14 amino acids. Trimming pared 3 bases from V and 3 bases from J, leaving 11 bases between. Here the CDR3 DNA reads TGTGCCAGCAGCTTCACCGGGACATACACTGAAGCTTTCTTT. This sequence encodes CASSFTGTYTEAFF.

This sequence joins TRBV4-3 and TRBJ2-3, with D possibly being TRBD2 (6 bases). In germline, CDR1 is LGHNA, CDR2 YSLEER. The CDR3 extends over 16 amino acids. The V and J ends lost 0 bases and 0 bases respectively, with 10 bases between them. CDR3 sequence: CASSQEKGLSTDTQYF. CDR3 sequence (DNA): TGCGCCAGCAGCCAAGAGAAGGGACTTAGCACAGATACGCAGTATTTT.

The chain recombines TRBV6-1 with TRBJ2-7, with a weak D call TRBD1 (5 bases). Trimming removed 3 bases from V and 3 bases from J, with 12 bases in between. The CDR3 contains 14 residues. From germline, CDR1 is MNHNS and CDR2 SASEGT. DNA of the CDR3: TGTGCCAGCAGTGAGGTTTCCCAGGGCTACGAGCAGTACTTC. Protein sequence: CASSEVSQGYEQYF.

In its sample, this clonotype was seen once. The chain combines TRBV20-1 with TRBJ1-6; 7 bases are shared with TRBD1. The junction had 8 bases not matched to a gene; V was cut back by 0 bases and J by 3 bases. This CDR3 spans 17 amino acids. Germline V gene lookup returns CDR1 DFQATT and CDR2 SNEGSKA (reference sequence). The CDR3: CSAREPGQFLYNSPLHF. CDR3 DNA sequence: TGCAGTGCTAGAGAACCGGGACAGTTCCTCTATAATTCACCCCTCCACTTT.

In this sample, this clonotype turned up many times. The chain recombines TRBV2 with TRBJ1-2; TRBD1 matches at 9 bases. This CDR3 has 14 amino acids. V shed 6 bases and J 2 bases; nucleotides not matched to a gene: 4. The germline CDR1 and CDR2 sequences are SNHLY and FYNNEI. CDR3 nucleotides: TGTGCCAGCAGGCCTGGGACAGGGAACTATGGCTACACCTTC. Residues: CASRPGTGNYGYTF.

This clonotype was seen more than once but under ten times. The rearrangement links TRBV27 to TRBJ1-6; TRBD1 is a possible D gene (6 bases). There are 18 residues in the CDR3. Looked up from germline, CDR1 is MNHEY and CDR2 is SMNVEV (reference sequence). Trimming took off 6 bases at V and 1 base at J, with 19 bases between the two ends. The CDR3 region is CASSSNFEGGSYNSPLHF. As DNA, the CDR3 is TGTGCCAGCAGCTCAAATTTTGAAGGGGGTTCCTATAATTCACCCCTCCACTTT.

This clonotype was counted a few times. The chain links TRBV12-3 or TRBV12-4 to TRBJ1-5; 7 nucleotides agree with TRBD1. The length of the CDR3 is 15 residues. V was clipped by 1 base and J by 7 bases; unmatched bases: 7. The CDR3 region is CASSLGQGVKQPQHF. DNA of the CDR3: TGTGCCAGCAGTTTAGGACAGGGAGTAAAGCAGCCCCAGCATTTT.

V is TRBV6-6 and J is TRBJ2-1, with TRBD1 matching over 7 bases. The CDR3 length is 16 residues. V was pared by 0 bases and J by 4 bases, with 6 bases of the junction left unmatched. Germline CDR1 and CDR2: MNHNY and SVGAGI (reference sequence). The CDR3: CASSYSGTALYNEQFF. The CDR3 coding sequence is TGTGCCAGCAGTTACTCCGGGACAGCGCTTTACAATGAGCAGTTCTTC.

The gene calls are TRBV4-1 and TRBJ1-1, with D perhaps matching TRBD1 (5 bases). This CDR3 is built from 12 residues. The germline V gene has CDR1 MGHRA and CDR2 YSYEKL. With 8 bases removed from V and 5 bases from J, the gap between germline ends came to 12 bases. CDR3 nucleotides: TGCGCCAGCGATGGGGGGTTTACTGAAGCTTTCTTT. It translates to CASDGGFTEAFF.

The V and J genes are TRBV6-1 and TRBJ1-1; D remains unclear. V was clipped by 7 bases and J by 10 bases, with 13 bases between them. Germline-derived CDR1 and CDR2 are MNHNS and SASEGT. This CDR3 comprises 11 residues. The CDR3 sequence: CASTNPPGAFF. The CDR3 DNA follows: TGTGCCAGCACCAACCCCCCGGGAGCTTTCTTT.

The J gene is TRBJ1-1, the V gene TRBV6-5, with 11 bases that match TRBD1. V was pared by 5 bases and J by 5 bases, with 7 bases of the junction left unmatched. CDR1 and CDR2 from the germline V gene are MNHEY and SVGAGI. The CDR3 contains 15 residues. The DNA for the CDR3 is TGTGCCAGCAGTGCGGACAGGGGGCGCTGGACTGAAGCTTTCTTT. It yields the protein CASSADRGRWTEAFF.

There are a few counts of this clonotype. This chain uses TRBV10-3 with TRBJ1-1; D is perhaps TRBD1 (5 bases). V was trimmed by 0 bases and J by 8 bases, leaving 7 bases between them. The CDR3 has 12 amino acids. The germline CDR1 and CDR2 sequences are ENHRY and SYGVKD. CDR3 residues: CAISESWGEAFF. The DNA of the CDR3 is TGTGCCATCAGTGAGTCTTGGGGCGAAGCTTTCTTT.

This clonotype has more than one count but fewer than ten. The V call is TRBV27, the J call TRBJ2-2; D tentatively fits TRBD1 or TRBD2 (5 bases each). Trimming pared 2 bases from V and 2 bases from J, leaving 9 bases between. Germline CDR1 and CDR2: MNHEY and SMNVEV (reference sequence). The CDR3 is 15 amino acids. CDR3 residues: CASSLRRDNTGELFF. CDR3 nucleotide sequence: TGTGCCAGCAGTTTACGTCGGGACAACACCGGGGAGCTGTTTTTT.

On this clonotype itself: The CDR3 end shows no conserved phenylalanine or tryptophan, and so a read error is likely. The chain uses TRBV28 and TRBJ2-5; D gene uncertain. This CDR3 has 14 amino acids. Trimming removed 9 bases at V and 5 bases at J, with 19 bases between. CDR1 is MDHEN, CDR2 SYDVKM, per germline. CDR3 protein: CASAPRDGQETQYL. CDR3 bases: TGTGCCAGTGCCCCTAGGGATGGGCAGGAGACCCAGTACTTA.

The chain combines TRBV7-6 with TRBJ2-7; 9 bases are shared with TRBD1. Trimming took 6 bases from V and 2 from J; bases not matched to a gene: 14. The CDR3 is 17 amino acids. The V gene's germline CDR1 is SGHVS and CDR2 FNYEAQ. In DNA, the CDR3 is TGTGCCAGCAGACAAAATTGCCGGGACAGGGTGCCCTACGAGCAGTACTTC. This gives the protein CASRQNCRDRVPYEQYF.

Details on this clonotype: Given the absence of the conserved phenylalanine or tryptophan at the CDR3 end, a read error is likely. The genes are TRBV5-5 and TRBJ2-1, with a possible D match to TRBD1 (5 bases). Germline CDR1 and CDR2: SGHKS and YYEKEE (reference sequence). V gave up 0 bases and J gave up 1 base, with 8 bases separating them. The CDR3 spans 15 residues. CDR3 sequence reads: CASSLGGGSYNEQFI. The CDR3 bases are TGTGCCAGCAGCTTGGGGGGCGGATCCTACAATGAGCAGTTCATC.

This clonotype showed up just a few times. This sequence joins TRBV6-6 and TRBJ2-5; 7 positions agree with TRBD2. This CDR3 spans 15 amino acids. V gave up 0 bases and J gave up 3 bases; unmatched junction bases: 4. The germline CDR1 and CDR2 sequences are MNHNY and SVGAGI (reference sequence). This chain's CDR3 is CASSYSVLAEETQYF. The CDR3 coding sequence is TGTGCCAGCAGTTACTCGGTCCTAGCGGAAGAGACCCAGTACTTC.

The CDR3 coding sequence is TGTGCCAGCAGTTACTGGGGGCCCAATGAGCAGTTCTTC. Translating it yields CASSYWGPNEQFF. This chain connects TRBV6-5 to TRBJ2-1; a weak D match, TRBD1 (6 bases). Trimming pared 1 base from V and 6 bases from J, leaving 7 bases between. The length of the CDR3 is 13 residues. In germline, CDR1 is MNHEY, CDR2 SVGAGI.

Concerning this clonotype itself: In this CDR3 the conserved last residue, phenylalanine or tryptophan, is missing, so a read error is likely. In DNA form, the CDR3 reads TGTGCCAGCAGCCGATTTAACAATAAACCGGGACAGGGAAGCACAGATACGCAGTATTCT. This sequence encodes CASSRFNNKPGQGSTDTQYS. The rearrangement joins TRBV7-6 to TRBJ2-3; 9 bases match TRBD1. CDR1 is SGHVS and CDR2 is FNYEAQ in the germline V gene. The CDR3 sequence is 20 residues long. The V segment lost 5 bases and the J segment 0 bases; nucleotides outside the gene matches: 18.

In its sample, this clonotype was seen a few times. The gene calls are TRBV5-1 and TRBJ1-1; 7 bases line up with TRBD1. The CDR3 runs to 14 residues. The ends lost 7 bases at V and 5 bases at J; junction bases unmatched: 11. CDR1 is SGHRS, CDR2 YFSETQ, per germline. The CDR3 nucleotides read TGCGCCAGCGCCTCGGACAGGTTACGAACTGAAGCTTTCTTT. Translated: CASASDRLRTEAFF. The whole variable domain, remainder taken from reference TRBV5-1 and TRBJ1-1, is KAGVTQTPRYLIKTRGQQVTLSCSPISGHRSVSWYQQTPGQGLQFLFEYFSETQRNKGNFPGRFSGRQFSNSRSEMNVSTLELGDSALYLCASASDRLRTEAFFGQGTRLTVV.

This clonotype was detected only a few times. The CDR3: CASGLFDPPTVEQFF. In DNA, the CDR3 is TGTGCTAGTGGCCTCTTTGACCCACCAACGGTTGAGCAGTTCTTC. The J gene is TRBJ2-1, the V gene TRBV12-5; D is unresolved. Germline V gene sequence: CDR1 LGHNT, CDR2 FRNRAP. Trimming removed 6 bases at V and 9 bases at J, with 21 bases between. CDR3 length: 15 residues.

Turning to this clonotype: At one of its ends the junction is not consistent with the germline gene, which may arise from a read error. The rearrangement links TRBV5-1 to TRBJ2-3; 9 bases match TRBD1. CDR3 length: 16 amino acids. Germline-derived CDR1 and CDR2 are SGHRS and YFSETQ. The DNA of the CDR3 is TGCGCCAGTAGCTTCAAGACAGGGGGTTCGACAGATACGCAGTATTTT. It specifies CASSFKTGGSTDTQYF.

This clonotype was seen a handful of times. This sequence joins TRBV2 and TRBJ2-2, with TRBD1 matching 8 bases. CDR1 is SNHLY and CDR2 is FYNNEI in the germline V gene. This CDR3 comprises 18 residues. Trimming at V came to 5 bases and at J to 6 bases, leaving 17 bases not matched to a gene. The chain's CDR3 is CASSPSVQGQGYSGELFF. As DNA, the CDR3 is TGTGCCAGCAGTCCGTCAGTACAAGGACAGGGTTATTCCGGGGAGCTGTTTTTT.

V and J are TRBV4-1 and TRBJ2-1, with 9 bases that match TRBD2. Trimming took 4 bases from V and 0 from J; bases not matched to a gene: 4. The CDR3 loop spans 16 amino acids. The germline V gene has CDR1 MGHRA and CDR2 YSYEKL. CDR3 loop: CASSLGGGDSYNEQFF. The CDR3 bases are TGCGCCAGCAGCCTGGGCGGGGGGGACTCCTACAATGAGCAGTTCTTC.

Notes on this clonotype: At one boundary the junction diverges from the germline segment, which might be a read error. This chain links TRBV7-6 with TRBJ2-3, with D perhaps TRBD1 (7 bases). Germline V CDR1 and CDR2: SGHVS, FNYEAQ. The CDR3 has 15 residues. The CDR3 spells CVSSLATGTGDTQYF. The CDR3, as DNA: TGTGTCAGCAGCTTAGCGACAGGGACTGGGGATACGCAGTATTTT.